These 12 T cell receptor beta chains were all obtained from the same sample, sequenced in a study of blood T cell repertoires in COVID-19. Method: immunoSEQ multiplex PCR; TCRdb's copy keeps in-frame clones and lacks some. Here the sample spans 150,000 to 200,000 clones, approximately 84% being singletons. Material for sequencing was PBMCs or T cells enriched from blood (not recorded which). Receptor source: a man aged 35-49 years who had recovered from COVID-19.

The rearrangement links TRBV2 to TRBJ1-5, with 8 bases that match TRBD1. This CDR3 comprises 15 residues. V lost 3 bases to trimming and J lost 2 bases; unmatched junction nucleotides: 3. The germline V gene encodes CDR1 SNHLY and CDR2 FYNNEI. DNA for the CDR3: TGTGCCAGCAGTGACAGGGGGCTAGGCAATCAGCCCCAGCATTTT. Amino acid sequence: CASSDRGLGNQPQHF.

The chain links TRBV5-1 to TRBJ2-3; TRBD1 matches 9 bases. V shed 4 bases, J shed 2 bases, and the junction held 11 bases outside the gene matches. CDR1 is SGHRS and CDR2 is YFSETQ in the germline V gene. CDR3 length: 17 residues. CDR3 nucleotide sequence: TGCGCCAGCAGCCTGCTCCTGGGACAGGGCCTCACAGATACGCAGTATTTT. Amino acids: CASSLLLGQGLTDTQYF.

The rearrangement uses TRBV6-6 and TRBJ2-7; 7 bases fit TRBD1. Germline V lookup: CDR1 MNHNY, CDR2 SVGAGI (reference sequence). The V and J ends lost 2 bases and 0 bases, in that order; junction bases with no gene match: 4. CDR3 length: 15 amino acids. This chain's CDR3 is CASSYRDSFSYEQYF. The CDR3 DNA reads TGTGCCAGCAGTTACAGGGACAGTTTCTCCTACGAGCAGTACTTC.

The chain uses TRBV12-3 or TRBV12-4 and TRBJ2-1, with D possibly matching TRBD1 (5 bases). With 4 bases removed from V and 4 bases from J, the gap between germline ends came to 8 bases. The CDR3 is made up of 13 amino acids. CDR3 amino acids: CASSSDRYNEQFF. As DNA, the CDR3 is TGTGCCAGCAGTTCTGACAGATACAATGAGCAGTTCTTC.

The CDR3 bases are TGTGCCAGCACCCAACCGGGGGTTAGGGAGACCCAGTACTTC. Translating it yields CASTQPGVRETQYF. This chain links TRBV28 with TRBJ2-5, with a possible D match to TRBD2 (6 bases). The V end was cut by 7 bases, the J end by 5 bases, with 17 bases between. The length of the CDR3 is 14 residues. Germline CDR1 reads MDHEN; CDR2 reads SYDVKM.

For the CDR3, the DNA is TGTGCCAGCAGCCAGTTCGGCGGGGGGAGTGCCAAAAACATTCAGTACTTC. It encodes CASSQFGGGSAKNIQYF. The chain employs TRBV3-1 (or the pseudogene TRBV3-2) and TRBJ2-4, with 8 bases fitting TRBD2. V was clipped by 3 bases and J by 1 base; unmatched bases: 8. The CDR3 loop spans 17 amino acids. Germline assignment: CDR1 LGHDT and CDR2 YNNKEL (reference sequence).

The chain uses TRBV29-1 and TRBJ2-7, with TRBD2 matching 7 bases. CDR1 SQVTM and CDR2 ANQGSEA come from the germline V gene. V lost 3 bases, J lost 0 bases, and 5 bases stayed unmatched. This CDR3 is 14 amino acids long. The chain's CDR3 is CSVEGLADSYEQYF. CDR3 in DNA: TGCAGCGTTGAGGGGCTAGCGGACTCCTACGAGCAGTACTTC.

V usage is TRBV3-1 (or the pseudogene TRBV3-2) and J usage is TRBJ1-4; TRBD1 matches at 7 bases. Germline lookup yields CDR1 LGHDT and CDR2 YNNKEL (reference sequence). V trimming: 5 bases; J trimming: 4 bases; junction bases outside the gene matches: 7. The CDR3 loop spans 15 amino acids. CDR3 loop: CASSTTGAGNEKLFF. DNA for the CDR3: TGTGCCAGCAGCACTACAGGGGCGGGTAATGAAAAACTGTTTTTT.

V and J are TRBV19 and TRBJ1-1; D is possibly TRBD1 (5 bases). With 1 base removed from V and 0 bases from J, the gap between germline ends came to 9 bases. This CDR3 region has 15 residues. CDR1 LNHDA and CDR2 SQIVND come from the germline V gene (reference sequence). Here the CDR3 DNA reads TGTGCCAGTAGTATAGGACAGCCTATGAACACTGAAGCTTTCTTT. This codes for CASSIGQPMNTEAFF.

The chain joins TRBV6-5 to TRBJ2-1; D uncertain. Germline CDR1 MNHEY, CDR2 SVGAGI. The V end was cut by 5 bases, the J end by 6 bases, with 8 bases between. CDR3 size: 12 residues. This chain's CDR3 is CASSHSGNEQFF. The CDR3 coding sequence is TGTGCCAGCAGTCACAGTGGCAATGAGCAGTTCTTC.

The V call is TRBV7-8, the J call TRBJ1-6; D is ambiguous. Trimming left V 0 bases short and J 13 bases short, with 13 bases between. The CDR3 is made up of 14 amino acids. The germline V gene has CDR1 SGHVS and CDR2 FQNEAQ. CDR3 sequence reads: CASSLAREVGPLHF. The CDR3 nucleotides read TGTGCCAGCAGCTTAGCGAGGGAGGTAGGGCCCCTCCACTTT.

In its sample, this clone was seen a few times. J is TRBJ1-5 and V is TRBV11-2; no reliable D call. CDR1 and CDR2 from the germline V gene are SGHAT and FQNNGV. The CDR3 loop spans 14 amino acids. V was trimmed by 1 base and J by 7 bases, leaving 11 bases between them. The CDR3 DNA sequence: TGTGCCAGCAGCTTAGCCCGGGTTAACCAGCCCCAGCATTTT. It yields the protein CASSLARVNQPQHF.